What follows are 15 T cell receptor beta chains derived from one specimen sequenced in a study of blood T cells in healthy people across ages. A sample-barcoded 5' primer and a J-beta primer mix were used in a second PCR of roughly 6 to 11 cycles. TCRdb redid the calling of the 5' RACE reads with MiXCR, one entry per CDR3 protein. This table holds roughly 1,800,000 distinct CDR3 sequences, 49% found once. The sample was blood. Receptor source: a woman between 35 and 50 years old in good health.

This chain links TRBV11-2 with TRBJ2-5; perhaps TRBD2 as D (5 bases). This CDR3 is built from 15 residues. Germline V gene data show CDR1 as SGHAT and CDR2 as FQNNGV. V gave up 0 bases and J gave up 4 bases, with 12 bases separating them. The DNA of the CDR3 is TGTGCCAGCAGCTTAGAGGTTTCTAGCTTAGAGACCCAGTACTTC. Translating gives CASSLEVSSLETQYF.

V is TRBV28 and J is TRBJ1-5; a possible D gene is TRBD1 (5 bases). The germline gives CDR1 MDHEN, CDR2 SYDVKM. With 4 bases removed from V and 2 bases from J, the gap between germline ends came to 9 bases. The CDR3 extends over 14 amino acids. DNA of the CDR3: TGTGCCAGCAGTTCCCGGGGACGCAATCAGCCCCAGCATTTT. This sequence encodes CASSSRGRNQPQHF. Together with reference TRBV28 and TRBJ1-5, the CDR3 gives the full variable domain: DVKVTQSSRYLVKRTGEKVFLECVQDMDHENMFWYRQDPGLGLRLIYFSYDVKMKEKGDIPEGYSVSREKKERFSLILESASTNQTSMYLCASSSRGRNQPQHFGDGTRLSIL.

The J gene is TRBJ2-7, the V gene TRBV20-1, with 7 bases matching TRBD1. The CDR3 runs 15 residues. CDR1 and CDR2 (germline): DFQATT, SNEGSKA (reference sequence). Germline trimming cut 5 bases from V and 7 bases from J; bases unmatched to any gene: 17. CDR3 loop: CSAPHRDSGFREQYF. The CDR3 bases are TGCAGTGCTCCCCACCGGGACAGCGGTTTCCGGGAGCAGTACTTC.

This chain links TRBV4-3 with TRBJ2-1; TRBD2 agrees at 7 bases. In germline, CDR1 is LGHNA, CDR2 YSLEER. CDR3 length equals 15 residues. Germline trimming cut 3 bases from V and 2 bases from J; bases unmatched to any gene: 4. The CDR3: CASSQRGTPYNEQFF. The CDR3 nucleotides read TGCGCCAGCAGCCAGCGGGGGACCCCCTACAATGAGCAGTTCTTC.

V gene TRBV4-2 combines with J gene TRBJ1-1; D possibly corresponds to TRBD1 (5 bases). Looked up from germline, CDR1 is LGHNA and CDR2 is YNFKEQ. V lost 4 bases, J lost 4 bases, and 13 bases lay in between. The CDR3 sequence is 14 residues long. The CDR3 region is CASSPTAVATEAFF. In nucleotides, the CDR3 is TGTGCCAGCAGCCCGACAGCGGTGGCCACTGAAGCTTTCTTT.

This chain uses TRBV7-3 with TRBJ1-2, with D possibly TRBD1 on 6 matching bases. V shed 3 bases and J shed 6 bases, with 11 bases lying between them. The CDR3 contains 13 residues. CDR1 is SGHTA and CDR2 is FQGTGA in the germline V gene. The CDR3 region is CASSFYGGDGYTF. CDR3 bases: TGTGCCAGCAGCTTTTATGGGGGCGATGGCTACACCTTC.

The rearrangement joins TRBV6-5 to TRBJ2-7, with D possibly TRBD2 on 5 matching bases. This CDR3 contains 15 residues. From germline, CDR1 is MNHEY and CDR2 SVGAGI. Trimming removed 0 bases at V and 5 bases at J, with 14 bases between. The CDR3 bases are TGTGCCAGCAGTTACTCGCGGGTTGCGTCCCACGAGCAGTACTTC. It is translated as CASSYSRVASHEQYF.

V usage is TRBV28 and J usage is TRBJ1-5; D is perhaps TRBD1 (5 bases). The CDR3 runs 12 residues. Trimming took 7 bases from V and 7 from J, leaving 11 bases between them. Germline CDR1 is MDHEN and CDR2 is SYDVKM. In nucleotides, the CDR3 is TGTGCCAGCACCCGTGGGGACCAGCCCCAGCATTTT. The encoded protein is CASTRGDQPQHF. The full variable domain, in which reference TRBV28 and TRBJ1-5 provide the parts outside the CDR3, is DVKVTQSSRYLVKRTGEKVFLECVQDMDHENMFWYRQDPGLGLRLIYFSYDVKMKEKGDIPEGYSVSREKKERFSLILESASTNQTSMYLCASTRGDQPQHFGDGTRLSIL.

V and J are TRBV9 and TRBJ2-3, with 9 nucleotides matching TRBD2. Looked up from germline, CDR1 is SGDLS and CDR2 is YYNGEE. The CDR3 is 17 amino acids. V lost 0 bases, J lost 5 bases, and 10 bases stayed unmatched. The CDR3 DNA reads TGTGCCAGCAGCGTAGACGCAGCGGGGGGAATACTAGATACGCAGTATTTT. Translation gives CASSVDAAGGILDTQYF. The entire variable domain, with the rest obtained from reference TRBV9 and TRBJ2-3, is as follows: DSGVTQTPKHLITATGQRVTLRCSPRSGDLSVYWYQQSLDQGLQFLIQYYNGEERAKGNILERFSAQQFPDLHSELNLSSLELGDSALYFCASSVDAAGGILDTQYFGPGTRLTVL.

The chain links TRBV9 to TRBJ2-2; TRBD1 is a possible D gene (5 bases). This CDR3 has 16 amino acids. The V and J ends lost 4 bases and 0 bases respectively, with 13 bases between them. Germline CDR1 and CDR2: SGDLS and YYNGEE. The CDR3 region is CASSPMGRANTGELFF. CDR3 DNA: TGTGCCAGCAGCCCAATGGGCAGGGCGAACACCGGGGAGCTGTTTTTT.

The J gene is TRBJ2-3, the V gene TRBV6-2 or TRBV6-3; TRBD2 might be the D (7 bases). Germline V gives CDR1 MNHEY, CDR2 SVGEGT. The CDR3 spans 16 residues. V was cut by 6 bases and J by 1 base, with 17 bases left in between. The chain's CDR3 is CASRSRGGWGTDTQYF. CDR3 DNA: TGTGCCAGCAGATCGAGGGGGGGCTGGGGCACAGATACGCAGTATTTT.

A few counts support this clonotype. Written as DNA, the CDR3 is TGCAGTGCTAGCACAGGCCCCTCCGATGAAAAACTGTTTTTT. This codes for CSASTGPSDEKLFF. The genes are TRBV20-1 and TRBJ1-4; weak D call: TRBD1 (5 bases). The CDR3 has 14 amino acids. V was cut by 3 bases and J by 6 bases, with 14 bases left in between. Germline V CDR1 and CDR2: DFQATT, SNEGSKA (reference sequence).

This clonotype was picked up a small number of times. In DNA form, the CDR3 reads TGTGCCAGCAGTTACACGGACAGGGTGGGTCAGTATTTT. This codes for CASSYTDRVGQYF. The J gene is TRBJ2-3, the V gene TRBV6-6, with 8 positions matching TRBD1. Unmatched junction bases numbered 7, after V lost 2 bases and J lost 12 bases. CDR1 MNHNY and CDR2 SVGAGI come from the germline V gene (reference sequence). The CDR3 covers 13 residues.

This clonotype occurred many times. The V call is TRBV3-1, the J call TRBJ2-1; 12 nucleotides match TRBD2. CDR1 is LGHDT, CDR2 YNNKEL, per germline (reference sequence). The CDR3 has 13 residues. The V gene end was trimmed by 3 bases and the J gene end by 9 bases; junction bases not matched to a gene: 0. DNA for the CDR3: TGTGCCAGCAGCCAGACTAGCGGGGGTGAGCAGTTCTTC. Amino acids: CASSQTSGGEQFF.

This clonotype appeared a few times. The rearrangement uses TRBV7-2 and TRBJ1-2; 11 bases fit TRBD1. The germline V gene encodes CDR1 SGHTA and CDR2 FQGNSA. After removal of 2 bases from V and 6 bases from J, the junction contained 14 bases not matched to a gene. This CDR3 region has 18 residues. Here the CDR3 reads CASSLLNPGTGGGHGYTF. In DNA form, the CDR3 reads TGTGCCAGCAGCTTATTGAATCCCGGGACAGGGGGAGGGCATGGCTACACCTTC.